Below, 9 T cell receptor beta chains from the same sample are listed, as sequenced in a study of OX40 agonist ivuxolimab in advanced cancers. Sequencing was performed with immunoSEQ multiplex PCR; in TCRdb, only in-frame clones are kept and a portion is missing. The sample carries tens of thousands of clones, about nine tenths recorded once. Sequenced material: CD4+ or CD8+ T cells sorted from blood, taken in a trial of the OX40 agonist ivuxolimab. Source of these receptors: an adult with an advanced solid tumor such as melanoma, head and neck, liver or kidney cancer.

In its sample, this clone was seen a few times. The CDR3, as DNA: TGCGCCAGCCAGTACCGGACAGACTACAATGAGCAGTTCTTC. Amino acid sequence: CASQYRTDYNEQFF. V and J are TRBV5-1 and TRBJ2-1, with D maybe TRBD1 (6 bases). The CDR3 spans 14 residues. Germline CDR1 SGHRS, CDR2 YFSETQ. V gave up 7 bases and J gave up 3 bases, with 14 bases separating them.

The rearrangement uses TRBV10-3 and TRBJ1-1, with D perhaps TRBD1 (5 bases). The CDR3 loop spans 14 amino acids. Trimming removed 4 bases at V and 0 bases at J, with 9 bases between. CDR1 and CDR2 (germline): ENHRY, SYGVKD. The CDR3 DNA follows: TGTGCCATCAGTGGCCAGGGTATGAACACTGAAGCTTTCTTT. Translation: CAISGQGMNTEAFF.

The V gene is TRBV25-1, the J gene TRBJ1-5, with 7 bases lining up with TRBD1. The CDR3 loop spans 16 amino acids. The J segment lost 3 bases and the V segment lost 1 base, leaving 6 bases of the junction unmatched. Germline V gene data show CDR1 as MGHDK and CDR2 as SYGVNS. The CDR3 bases are TGTGCCAGCAGTGAATCAGGACAGGTGTACAATCAGCCCCAGCATTTT. Protein sequence: CASSESGQVYNQPQHF.

The chain has TRBV5-1 and TRBJ1-2; D unclear. The V and J ends lost 0 bases and 7 bases respectively, with 10 bases between them. The CDR3 has 13 amino acids. Germline V gene data show CDR1 as SGHRS and CDR2 as YFSETQ. CDR3 protein: CASSLALGAGYTF. In nucleotides, the CDR3 is TGCGCCAGCAGCTTGGCCCTGGGAGCTGGCTACACCTTC.

The CDR3 nucleotides are TGTGCCATCAACTTAGCGGGAGGTCCCCAGCATTTT. It is translated as CAINLAGGPQHF. The rearrangement uses TRBV6-1 and TRBJ1-5; no reliable D call. There are 12 residues in the CDR3. CDR1 is MNHNS and CDR2 is SASEGT in the germline V gene. V was trimmed by 10 bases and J by 10 bases, leaving 17 bases between them.

This chain connects TRBV7-6 to TRBJ1-4, with D perhaps matching TRBD1 (6 bases). Germline CDR1 is SGHVS and CDR2 is FNYEAQ. V was shortened by 5 bases and J by 3 bases, with 13 bases between the two germline ends. This CDR3 is built from 15 residues. CDR3 protein: CASSPRTDSNEKLFF. The CDR3 DNA reads TGTGCCAGCAGCCCCCGGACAGATTCTAATGAAAAACTGTTTTTT.

V is TRBV29-1 and J is TRBJ2-7; 11 positions agree with TRBD1. This CDR3 region has 11 residues. The trim removed 5 bases at V and 8 bases at J, leaving 2 bases unmatched. Germline CDR1 SQVTM, CDR2 ANQGSEA. The CDR3 bases are TGCAGCGTTCGGACAGGGGGCCAGCAGTACTTC. Residues: CSVRTGGQQYF.

The chain has TRBV19 and TRBJ2-1; unclear D gene. The V end lost 5 bases, the J end lost 1 base, and 12 bases lay between the germline ends. The CDR3 is 15 amino acids. The germline V gene encodes CDR1 LNHDA and CDR2 SQIVND (reference sequence). The CDR3 DNA sequence: TGTGCCAGTAGTTGGATGGACGGATCCTACAATGAGCAGTTCTTC. Its protein is CASSWMDGSYNEQFF.

About this clone: A junction end diverges from the germline sequence, so it may reflect a read error. The chain recombines TRBV7-9 with TRBJ2-5; D may be TRBD1 (6 bases). CDR3 length equals 15 residues. Looked up from germline, CDR1 is SEHNR and CDR2 is FQNEAQ (reference sequence). The chain's CDR3 is CASSLSAGDHETQYF. DNA for the CDR3: TGTGCCAGCAGCTTATCCGCAGGGGACCATGAGACCCAGTACTTC.